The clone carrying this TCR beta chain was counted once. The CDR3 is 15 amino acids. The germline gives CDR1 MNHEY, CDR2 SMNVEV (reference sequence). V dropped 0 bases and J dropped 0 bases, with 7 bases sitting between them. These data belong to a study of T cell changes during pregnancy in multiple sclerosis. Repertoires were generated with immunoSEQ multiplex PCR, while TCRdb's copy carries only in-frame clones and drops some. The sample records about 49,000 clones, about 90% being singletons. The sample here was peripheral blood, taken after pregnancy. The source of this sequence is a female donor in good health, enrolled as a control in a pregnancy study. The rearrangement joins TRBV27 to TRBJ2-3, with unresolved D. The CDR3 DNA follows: TGTGCCAGCAGTTTATCCGCTCTAAGCACAGATACGCAGTATTTT. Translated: CASSLSALSTDTQYF.